This T cell receptor beta chain was sequenced in a study of T cells after yellow fever vaccination. Background on the study: Tscm, CM, EM and EMRA memory subsets were sorted by CD3, CD45RA, CCR7 and CD95. Study conclusions and caveats: Post-booster repertoires again held most primary-vaccination clones (roughly 95% CD4, about 90% CD8). Contaminating bulk clonotypes could be abundant in FACS-sorted repertoires.

5'RACE template switching added a universal primer site and UMIs to TCR cDNA. TCRdb fed the 5' RACE reads into MiXCR, producing one record per CDR3 protein. The sample includes more than 25,000 distinct CDR3 sequences, approximately 4.2% of them seen just once. This clonotype was seen more than once but under ten times. Here the sequenced sample was PBMCs, either bulk or a sorted T-cell subset (CD4+, CD8+, memory, or dextramer-sorted; not recorded which), taken on the day of the yellow fever booster vaccination. The receptor's source is a man between 18 and 29 years old who received the YFV17D yellow fever vaccine.

This chain's CDR3 is CASSRNSNTEAFF. For the CDR3, the DNA is TGTGCCAGCAGCCGAAACTCGAACACTGAAGCTTTCTTT. V is TRBV14 and J is TRBJ1-1; D unresolved. The CDR3 has 13 residues. CDR1 is SGHDN, CDR2 FVKESK, per germline. V was shortened by 4 bases and J by 1 base, with 7 bases between the two germline ends.